The T cell receptor (beta chain) under discussion was sequenced for a study of a mutant IDH1 vaccine in newly diagnosed glioma (dated by TCRdb to the early 2020s). The study in broad terms: In the chemotherapy-containing groups, vaccination started alongside temozolomide cycles, whereas in patients who had radiotherapy alone it started 4-6 weeks after radiotherapy. The roughly 32 treated patients were 62.5% male and around 40% female, with a mean age of around 40 years. Before enrollment, patients had received standard therapy of radiotherapy alone, temozolomide alone, or radiochemotherapy with temozolomide; most received the combination. The week-35 safety follow-up took place at visit V12, and the week-47 end of study took place at visit V13. Peripheral blood was collected at six visits: V03 (baseline), V05, V07, V10, V12 and V13. For exploratory analyses, longitudinal TCRB deep sequencing was carried out in 25 treated patients wherever samples were available.

Details on this clone: This receptor's antigen is unknown. Base qualities are not at hand, and no much larger clone is one base apart.

Points the paper makes about the study in general: PBMC samples for TCRB deep sequencing were selected based on availability. Immune responses induced by the vaccine were seen in 93.3% of patients across multiple MHC alleles. According to the authors, sample limitations meant that analyses of patient blood samples could not be reproduced. No apparent relationship was observed between pseudoprogression and alterations in the top peripheral T cell clonotypes detected by TCRB sequencing.

Receptors were amplified or captured by the immunoSEQ multiplex PCR assay. Following the manufacturer's protocol, the hsTCRB Kit was used to amplify rearranged TCR beta chain sequences. Sequencing of TCRB libraries was carried out on an Illumina MiSeq. The original pipeline was this. The proprietary platform of the kit vendor was used for demultiplexing, trimming and gene mapping. Entries here come from immuneACCESS through TCRdb and include only in-frame sequences with V and J called. Some clones fail to appear in such tables; in the studies checked, an unresolved V gene covers under half of the shortfall, and the cause of the remainder is unknown. That table furnishes V, J and clone size, whereas the DNA furnished D and trimming. Across this sample there are 42,000 or so clones, with approximately 80% seen only once. 4% to 5.5% of the sample comes from the top ten. Reading the label with the study, this specimen's time point is: week 35, safety follow-up. Every vaccine dose consisted of 300 ug of a 20-mer mutant IDH1 peptide in Montanide, administered subcutaneously together with topical imiquimod. Patients were given eight vaccinations, in weeks 1, 3, 5, 7, 11, 15, 19 and 23, which matched visits V03 through V10. All donors had newly diagnosed IDH1-mutant astrocytomas of WHO grade 3 or 4 that showed loss of nuclear ATRX. The samples were drawn from NOA16, a multicentre, single-arm, open-label phase I trial in Germany that tested a mutant IDH1 peptide vaccine in humans for the first time. Genomic DNA for TCRB sequencing was extracted from EDTA blood using the DNeasy Blood and Tissue Kit.

The sequencing used PBMCs, collected from a glioma patient whose treatment included an IDH1 peptide vaccine. This TCR was recovered from a woman aged 45-65 years with glioma.

The CDR3 protein: CASTPGLAGAYEQYF. The nucleotide sequence reads TGTGCCAGCACCCCCGGACTAGCGGGGGCCTACGAGCAGTACTTC. Recombination connected TRBV6-1 to TRBJ2-7, and TRBD2 matches 13 of the central bases. The CDR3 goes from the cysteine to the phenylalanine over 15 residues. Left in the record is the CDR3 DNA by itself, 45 bases read in frame from the first base. After removal of 7 bases from V and 2 bases from J, the junction retains 5 bases not matched to a gene. CDR1 and CDR2 are read off the germline V gene as MNHNS and SASEGT.